Below, 20 T cell receptor beta chains from the same sample are listed, as sequenced in a study of blood T cell repertoires in COVID-19. Assay used: immunoSEQ multiplex PCR; TCRdb lists only in-frame clones, some missing. This table holds about 300,000 clones, roughly 86% found once. Material: PBMCs or T cells enriched from blood (not recorded which). Receptor source: a young woman who had recovered from COVID-19.

The rearrangement uses TRBV25-1 and TRBJ1-1; TRBD1 aligns across 8 bases. Germline V gene lookup returns CDR1 MGHDK and CDR2 SYGVNS. Trimming removed 10 bases from V and 5 bases from J; junction bases left unmatched: 9. The CDR3 is made up of 13 amino acids. The CDR3 region has the DNA TGTGCCACCAAGGACCGACAGGGGACTGAAGCTTTCTTT. This sequence encodes CATKDRQGTEAFF.

J is TRBJ2-3 and V is TRBV16, with D possibly TRBD2 on 5 matching bases. The V end lost 3 bases, the J end lost 6 bases, and 16 bases lay between the germline ends. CDR1 and CDR2 from the germline V gene are KGHSY and FQNENV. The length of the CDR3 is 15 residues. CDR3 nucleotide sequence: TGTGCCAGCAGCCATCAGGACTCTCGCGGGGATACGCAGTATTTT. This codes for CASSHQDSRGDTQYF.

The V call is TRBV6-2 or TRBV6-3, the J call TRBJ1-2; 9 nucleotides line up with TRBD1. Germline V lookup: CDR1 MNHEY, CDR2 SVGEGT. The CDR3 contains 13 residues. V shed 6 bases and J 6 bases; nucleotides not matched to a gene: 5. The CDR3 DNA follows: TGTGCCAGCAGCACCGGGACAGGGAATGGCTACACCTTC. Protein: CASSTGTGNGYTF.

This clone was picked up a small number of times. This sequence joins TRBV12-3 or TRBV12-4 and TRBJ2-1; no definite D call. This CDR3 has 13 amino acids. V shed 5 bases and J shed 5 bases, with 10 bases lying between them. CDR3 amino acids: CASSPPLDNEQFF. CDR3 nucleotides: TGTGCCAGCAGTCCTCCCCTAGACAATGAGCAGTTCTTC.

V gene TRBV5-4 combines with J gene TRBJ2-5; 7 nucleotides agree with TRBD1. Germline assignment: CDR1 SGHNT and CDR2 YYREEE (reference sequence). V lost 0 bases to trimming and J lost 4 bases; unmatched junction nucleotides: 3. The CDR3 runs 14 residues. CDR3 in amino acids: CASSLARGTETQYF. CDR3 DNA: TGTGCCAGCAGCTTGGCCAGGGGGACAGAGACCCAGTACTTC.

This chain links TRBV28 with TRBJ2-5; maybe TRBD2 (6 bases). The V gene's germline CDR1 is MDHEN and CDR2 SYDVKM. Trimming shortened V by 0 bases and J by 7 bases, and 12 bases separated the two germline ends. This CDR3 contains 14 residues. CDR3 residues: CASSLWASGGTQYF. The CDR3 bases are TGTGCCAGCAGTTTATGGGCTTCCGGGGGGACCCAGTACTTC.

The V gene is TRBV11-3, the J gene TRBJ2-1, with TRBD2 matching 7 bases. V was pared by 1 base and J by 6 bases, with 3 bases of the junction left unmatched. This CDR3 region has 14 residues. The germline V gene has CDR1 SGHNT and CDR2 YENEEA. CDR3 in DNA: TGTGCCAGCAGCTTAGGGGGGGAGGGCAATGAGCAGTTCTTC. Translated: CASSLGGEGNEQFF.

The CDR3 DNA is TGTGCCAGCAGCTTTTTTCAGATTACAGGGGCCGGGGAGCTGTTTTTT. It translates to CASSFFQITGAGELFF. J is TRBJ2-2 and V is TRBV13; 7 nucleotides match TRBD1. V shed 3 bases, J shed 6 bases, and the junction held 10 bases outside the gene matches. The CDR3 covers 16 residues. CDR1 and CDR2 (germline): PRHDT, FYEKMQ (reference sequence).

The chain joins TRBV6-5 to TRBJ2-3; D uncertain. The CDR3 is 14 amino acids. Germline assignment: CDR1 MNHEY and CDR2 SVGAGI. Trimming stripped 2 bases from V and 3 bases from J, with 9 bases between. CDR3 coding DNA: TGTGCCAGCAGTTACGACGGGTCTACAGATACGCAGTATTTT. Encoded protein: CASSYDGSTDTQYF.

This chain joins TRBV3-1 (or the pseudogene TRBV3-2) and TRBJ2-3; no clear D. Germline-derived CDR1 and CDR2 are LGHDT and YNNKEL (reference sequence). V lost 5 bases, J lost 2 bases, and 2 bases lay in between. CDR3 length: 11 amino acids. The CDR3 loop is CASSYTDTQYF. CDR3 bases: TGTGCCAGCAGCTACACAGATACGCAGTATTTT.

This clone was counted once. V is TRBV4-1 and J is TRBJ2-5; 10 bases are a match to TRBD1. Germline CDR1 reads MGHRA; CDR2 reads YSYEKL. The CDR3 extends over 15 amino acids. After removal of 5 bases from V and 5 bases from J, the junction contained 8 bases not matched to a gene. The CDR3 DNA reads as TGCGCCAGCAGCGCCGACAGGGGGCGAGGGGAGACCCAGTACTTC. Translating it yields CASSADRGRGETQYF.

This clone was seen only once. The chain recombines TRBV6-5 with TRBJ1-2; 9 nucleotides agree with TRBD1. Germline V gene data show CDR1 as MNHEY and CDR2 as SVGAGI. CDR3 size: 12 residues. V lost 11 bases and J lost 7; bases outside the gene matches: 8. The chain's CDR3 is CAVRTGDFGYTF. The CDR3 bases are TGTGCCGTCCGGACAGGGGATTTTGGCTACACCTTC.

CDR3 loop: CASGGTGGTNTEAFF. CDR3 coding DNA: TGCGCCAGCGGCGGAACAGGGGGCACGAACACTGAAGCTTTCTTT. The chain has TRBV5-1 and TRBJ1-1; 9 nucleotides match TRBD1. This CDR3 spans 15 amino acids. The trim removed 7 bases at V and 1 base at J, leaving 8 bases unmatched. CDR1 is SGHRS and CDR2 is YFSETQ in the germline V gene.

The V and J genes are TRBV18 and TRBJ1-3; D gene unclear. Germline CDR1 reads KGHSH; CDR2 reads LQKENI. Trimming shortened V by 8 bases and J by 0 bases, and 11 bases separated the two germline ends. The CDR3 runs to 14 residues. The CDR3 DNA sequence: TGTGCCAGCGCCGGCGAGGGCTCTGGAAACACCATATATTTT. Translated: CASAGEGSGNTIYF.

This clone came up many times. This chain links TRBV5-4 with TRBJ2-1; no clear D. In germline, CDR1 is SGHNT, CDR2 YYREEE (reference sequence). The CDR3 extends over 18 amino acids. Trimming stripped 3 bases from V and 0 bases from J, with 19 bases between. This chain's CDR3 is CASSSVPESHLSYNEQFF. The CDR3 DNA reads TGTGCCAGCAGCTCCGTCCCGGAGTCCCACCTCTCCTACAATGAGCAGTTCTTC. Together with reference TRBV5-4 and TRBJ2-1, the CDR3 gives the full variable domain: ETGVTQSPTHLIKTRGQQVTLRCSSQSGHNTVSWYQQALGQGPQFIFQYYREEENGRGNFPPRFSGLQFPNYSSELNVNALELDDSALYLCASSSVPESHLSYNEQFFGPGTRLTVL.

The chain combines TRBV6-2 or TRBV6-3 with TRBJ1-1; maybe TRBD1 (6 bases). CDR3 size: 13 residues. Per germline, CDR1 MNHEY and CDR2 SVGEGT. Trimming shortened V by 5 bases and J by 4 bases, and 11 bases separated the two germline ends. The CDR3 nucleotides read TGTGCCAGCAGTCTCGACAGGTCCACTGAAGCTTTCTTT. Its protein is CASSLDRSTEAFF.

The V gene is TRBV7-9, the J gene TRBJ2-5, with TRBD1 as a possible D gene (6 bases). The length of the CDR3 is 14 residues. Looked up from germline, CDR1 is SEHNR and CDR2 is FQNEAQ (reference sequence). Trimming took off 2 bases at V and 2 bases at J, with 9 bases between the two ends. The CDR3 DNA reads TGTGCCAGCAGCTTATGGACAGAACAAGAGACCCAGTACTTC. It translates to CASSLWTEQETQYF.

There are many counts of this clone. The genes are TRBV5-4 and TRBJ2-2, with D perhaps matching TRBD2 (6 bases). The CDR3 spans 16 residues. Per the germline V gene, CDR1 is SGHNT and CDR2 is YYREEE (reference sequence). The ends were cut back, 3 bases at V and 1 base at J, with 13 bases in the middle. CDR3 sequence (DNA): TGTGCCAGCAGCTATTGGGACTTCGGGAACACCGGGGAGCTGTTTTTT. This gives the protein CASSYWDFGNTGELFF.

The chain is built from TRBV4-3 and TRBJ2-2; 11 bases are shared with TRBD2. The germline CDR1 and CDR2 sequences are LGHNA and YSLEER. With 1 base clipped from V and 6 bases from J, the junction kept 4 bases outside the gene matches. CDR3 size: 16 residues. The DNA for the CDR3 is TGCGCCAGCAGCCAAGTAGCGGGGGGGCGACCCGGGGAGCTGTTTTTT. The encoded protein is CASSQVAGGRPGELFF.

The CDR3, as DNA: TGTGCCAGCGCACCCGCAAGGACAGTATACAATGAGCAGTTCTTC. Amino acid sequence: CASAPARTVYNEQFF. The chain combines TRBV6-5 with TRBJ2-1, with D possibly matching TRBD1 (6 bases). Germline CDR1 is MNHEY and CDR2 is SVGAGI. Trimming removed 8 bases from V and 4 bases from J, with 18 bases in between. This CDR3 region has 15 residues.